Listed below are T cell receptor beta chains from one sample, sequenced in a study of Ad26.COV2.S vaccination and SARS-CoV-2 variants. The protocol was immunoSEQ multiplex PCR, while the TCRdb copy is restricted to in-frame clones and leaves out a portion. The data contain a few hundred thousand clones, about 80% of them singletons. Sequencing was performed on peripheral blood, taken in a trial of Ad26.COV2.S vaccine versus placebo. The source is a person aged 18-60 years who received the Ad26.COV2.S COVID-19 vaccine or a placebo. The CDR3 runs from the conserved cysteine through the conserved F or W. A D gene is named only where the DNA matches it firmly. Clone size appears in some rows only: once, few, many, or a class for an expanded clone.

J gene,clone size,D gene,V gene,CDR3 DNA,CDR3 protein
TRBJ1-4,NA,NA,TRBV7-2,TGTGCCAGCAGCCTAGGACAAGGAGGGGAAAAACTGTTTTTT,CASSLGQGGEKLFF
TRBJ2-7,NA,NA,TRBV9,TGTGCCAGCAGCTCTATTGGGACACCTGGGGGCGAGCAGTACTTC,CASSSIGTPGGEQYF
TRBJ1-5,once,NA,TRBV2,TGTGCCAGCAGGGTCGGCCAGGTTCTGGGGCAGCCCCAGCATTTT,CASRVGQVLGQPQHF
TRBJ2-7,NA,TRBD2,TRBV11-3,TGTGCCAGCAGCCCATCGAGCGGGAGGGCCTCCTACGAGCAGTACTTC,CASSPSSGRASYEQYF
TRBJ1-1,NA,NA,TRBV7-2,TGTGCCAGCAGCTGGGGGGGTATGAACACTGAAGCTTTCTTT,CASSWGGMNTEAFF
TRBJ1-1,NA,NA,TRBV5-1,TGCGCCAGCAGCTTGGGGGGCCTTGAAGCTTTCTTT,CASSLGGLEAFF
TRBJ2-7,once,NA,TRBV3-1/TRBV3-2,TGTGCCAGCAGCCACAGTAGCGCCACCTACGAGCAGTACTTC,CASSHSSATYEQYF
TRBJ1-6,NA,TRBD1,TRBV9,TGTGCCAGCAGCGTAGGGACAGGGGGCTCACCCCTCCACTTT,CASSVGTGGSPLHF
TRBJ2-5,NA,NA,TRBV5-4,TGTGCCGGGGCCCGAGGGGGGCTAAGGGAGACCCAGTACTTC,CAGARGGLRETQYF
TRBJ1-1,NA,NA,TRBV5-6,TGTGCCAGCAGCCTGGAGAACCGGAACACTGAAGCTTTCTTT,CASSLENRNTEAFF
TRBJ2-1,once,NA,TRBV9,TGTGCCAGCAGCGTAGACCTAGTCCCAGACAATGAGCAGTTCTTC,CASSVDLVPDNEQFF
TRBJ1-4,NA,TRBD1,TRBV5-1,TGCGCCAGCAGCTTGGGGACAGGGGGCAGGAGGCGTGAAAAACTGTTTTTT,CASSLGTGGRRREKLFF
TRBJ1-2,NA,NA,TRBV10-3,TGTGCCGTTGGGGACGGGCCTACCAACTATGGCTACACCTTC,CAVGDGPTNYGYTF
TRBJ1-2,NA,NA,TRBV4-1,TGCGCCAGCAGCCTCCGAGAGCTTTATGGCTACACCTTC,CASSLRELYGYTF
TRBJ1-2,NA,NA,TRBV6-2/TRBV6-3,TGTGCCAGCAGTTACTCGTGGAACTATGGCTACACCTTC,CASSYSWNYGYTF
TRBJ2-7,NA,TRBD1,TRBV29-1,TGCAGCGTTAAACTTTATTCCGGGACAGGGGGCGAGCAGTACTTC,CSVKLYSGTGGEQYF
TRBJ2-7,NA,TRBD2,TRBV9,TGTGCCAGCAGCCCCGGGACTAGCGGGCGGCACCTCTACGAGCAGTACTTC,CASSPGTSGRHLYEQYF
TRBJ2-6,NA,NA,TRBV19,TGTGCCAGTAGGCTTCCTGGGGCCAACGTCCTGACTTTC,CASRLPGANVLTF
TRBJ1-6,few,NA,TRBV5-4,TGTGCCAGCAGCTTTATCCCGGGACCCGCGAACTCACCCCTCCACTTT,CASSFIPGPANSPLHF
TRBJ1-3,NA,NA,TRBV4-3,TGCGCCAGCAGCCAAGATCGATACGGGGGAAACACCATATATTTT,CASSQDRYGGNTIYF
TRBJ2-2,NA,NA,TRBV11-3,TGTGCCAGCAGCTTAGTCTTCACCGGGGAGCTGTTTTTT,CASSLVFTGELFF
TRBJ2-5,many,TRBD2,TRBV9,TGTGCCAGCAGCGTAGGGGAGGAGGGAAGCGGGGCCCAAGAGACCCAGTACTTC,CASSVGEEGSGAQETQYF
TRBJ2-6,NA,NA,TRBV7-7,TGTGCCAGCAGCTTAGGGGGGAGTGGGGCCAACGTCCTGACTTTC,CASSLGGSGANVLTF
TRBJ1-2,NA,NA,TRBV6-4,TGTGCCAGCAGCCCCGGAGTTAACTATGGCTACACCTTC,CASSPGVNYGYTF
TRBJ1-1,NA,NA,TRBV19,TGTGCCAGTAGTATAAATAGGAACACTGAAGCTTTCTTT,CASSINRNTEAFF
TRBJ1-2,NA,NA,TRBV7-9,TGTGCCAGCAGCTTAAATCTTGGCTACACCTTC,CASSLNLGYTF
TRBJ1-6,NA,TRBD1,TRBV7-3,TGTGCCAGCAGCCCCCAGGGACAGGGCTCGACACCCCTCCACTTT,CASSPQGQGSTPLHF
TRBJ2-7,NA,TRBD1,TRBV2,TGTGCCAGCGACAGGGGGGACGAGCAGTACTTC,CASDRGDEQYF
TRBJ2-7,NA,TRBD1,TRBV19,TGTGCCAGTAGTATAGGACAGGGCCCCTCCTACGAGCAGTACTTC,CASSIGQGPSYEQYF
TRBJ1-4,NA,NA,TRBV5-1,TGCGCCAGCAGCTTGGGGACGGCTAATGAAAAACTGTTTTTT,CASSLGTANEKLFF
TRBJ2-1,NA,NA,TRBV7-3,TGTGCCAGCAGCCCGACACCGAGCTCCTACAATGAGCAGTTCTTC,CASSPTPSSYNEQFF
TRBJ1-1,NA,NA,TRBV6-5,TGTGCCAGCCTACTAGACGGTAGTATCGGTGAAGCTTTCTTT,CASLLDGSIGEAFF
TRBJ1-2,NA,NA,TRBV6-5,TGTGCCAGCAGCCCCGGGACGTACTATGGCTACACCTTC,CASSPGTYYGYTF
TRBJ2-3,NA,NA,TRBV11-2,TGTGCCAGCAGCCGATGGGGGTCCCGCACAGATACGCAGTATTTT,CASSRWGSRTDTQYF
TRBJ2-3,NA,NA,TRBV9,TGTGCCAGCAGCCAAGCCGGGGGTACAGATACGCAGTATTTT,CASSQAGGTDTQYF
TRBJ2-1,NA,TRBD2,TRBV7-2,TGTGCCAGCAGCTTAGGCGGGGGGGGTTATGAGCAGTTCTTC,CASSLGGGGYEQFF
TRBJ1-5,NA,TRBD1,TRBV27,TGTGCCAGCAGTTGGACAGGGGGTCAGCCCCAGCATTTT,CASSWTGGQPQHF
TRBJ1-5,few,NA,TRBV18,TGTGCCAGCTCACCGACTAAGAGTCAGCCCCAGCATTTT,CASSPTKSQPQHF
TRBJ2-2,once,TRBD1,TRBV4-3,TGCGCCAGCAGCCAAGATTGGAACAGGGGGCGGACCGGGGAGCTGTTTTTT,CASSQDWNRGRTGELFF
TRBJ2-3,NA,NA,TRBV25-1,TGTGCCAGCAGCTCAGGGGCCACAGATACGCAGTATTTT,CASSSGATDTQYF
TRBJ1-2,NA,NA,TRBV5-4,TGTGCCAGCAGCTTTACATACAGTGATGGCTACACCTTC,CASSFTYSDGYTF
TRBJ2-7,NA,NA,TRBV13,TGTGCCAGCAGCTTGTGGGGGAACGAGCAGTACTTC,CASSLWGNEQYF
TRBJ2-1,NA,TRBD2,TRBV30,TGTGCCTGGAGTCACGTACTAGCGGGGAACAATGAGCAGTTCTTC,CAWSHVLAGNNEQFF
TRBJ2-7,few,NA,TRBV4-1,TGCGCCAGCAGCCAAGAATTAGGACTCCTCTCCTACGAGCAGTACTTC,CASSQELGLLSYEQYF
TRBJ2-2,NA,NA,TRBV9,TGTGCCAGCAGCGTTCTAGGGGGGGAGCTGTTTTTT,CASSVLGGELFF
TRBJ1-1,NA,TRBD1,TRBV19,TGTGCCAGTAGGGGGGGACAGGGAAGGAACACTGAAGCTTTCTTT,CASRGGQGRNTEAFF